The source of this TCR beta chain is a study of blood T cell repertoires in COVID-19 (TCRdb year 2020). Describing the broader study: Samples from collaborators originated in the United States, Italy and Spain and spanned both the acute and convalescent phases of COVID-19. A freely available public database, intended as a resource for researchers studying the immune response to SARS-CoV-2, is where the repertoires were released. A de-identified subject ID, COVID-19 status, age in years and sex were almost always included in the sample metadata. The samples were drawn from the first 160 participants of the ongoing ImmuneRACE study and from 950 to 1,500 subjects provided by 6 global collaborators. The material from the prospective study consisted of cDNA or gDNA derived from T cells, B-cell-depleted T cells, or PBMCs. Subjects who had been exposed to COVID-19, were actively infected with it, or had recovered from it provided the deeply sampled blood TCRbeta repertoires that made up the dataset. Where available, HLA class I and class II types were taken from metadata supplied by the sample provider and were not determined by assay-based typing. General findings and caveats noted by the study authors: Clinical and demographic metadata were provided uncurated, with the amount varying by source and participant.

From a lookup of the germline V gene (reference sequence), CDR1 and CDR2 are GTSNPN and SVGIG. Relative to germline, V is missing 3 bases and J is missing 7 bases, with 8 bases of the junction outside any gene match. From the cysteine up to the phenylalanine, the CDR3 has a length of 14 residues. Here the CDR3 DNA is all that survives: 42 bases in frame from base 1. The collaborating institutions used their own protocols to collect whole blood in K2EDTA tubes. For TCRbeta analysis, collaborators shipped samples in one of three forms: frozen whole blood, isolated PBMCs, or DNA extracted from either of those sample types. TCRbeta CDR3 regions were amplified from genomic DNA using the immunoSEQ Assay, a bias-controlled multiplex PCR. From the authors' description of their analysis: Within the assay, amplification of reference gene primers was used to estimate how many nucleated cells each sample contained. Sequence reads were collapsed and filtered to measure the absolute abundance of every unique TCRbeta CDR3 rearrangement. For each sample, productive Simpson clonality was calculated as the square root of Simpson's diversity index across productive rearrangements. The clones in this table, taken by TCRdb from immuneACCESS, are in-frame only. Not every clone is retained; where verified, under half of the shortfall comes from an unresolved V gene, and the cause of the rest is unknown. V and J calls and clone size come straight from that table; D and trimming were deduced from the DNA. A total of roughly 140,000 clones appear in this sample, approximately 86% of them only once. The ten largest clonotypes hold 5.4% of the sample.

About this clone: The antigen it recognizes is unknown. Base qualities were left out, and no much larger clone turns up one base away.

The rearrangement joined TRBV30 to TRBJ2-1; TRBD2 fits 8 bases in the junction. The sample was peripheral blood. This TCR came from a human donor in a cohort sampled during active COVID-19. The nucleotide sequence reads TGTGCCTGGAGGCAGCCGGGGGGGCTTAATGAGCAGTTCTTC. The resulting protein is CAWRQPGGLNEQFF.